These 14 T cell receptor beta chains share one sample of origin, sequenced in a study of T cells in Graves' hyperthyroidism and ophthalmopathy. Regions amplified from RNA transcripts were the TCR beta CDR3 regions. HTBI primers drove first-round RT-PCR of the TCR CDR3. MiXCR, run by TCRdb on the multiplex PCR reads, gives a single entry per CDR3 protein. The sample yields around 420,000 distinct CDR3 sequences, around 16% seen once. Material for sequencing was blood. The source is a woman younger than 30 with Graves' hyperthyroidism.

This clonotype came up many times. This chain joins TRBV6-1 and TRBJ1-2; TRBD1 matches at 11 bases. Germline trimming cut 7 bases from V and 8 bases from J; bases unmatched to any gene: 6. Germline V gene sequence: CDR1 MNHNS, CDR2 SASEGT. The CDR3 contains 13 residues. CDR3 in DNA: TGTGCCAGCACCTGGGACAGGGGGGGCGGCTACACCTTC. This gives the protein CASTWDRGGGYTF.

In its sample, this clonotype was seen a few times. The CDR3 reads CASSLVRTGLYYNEQFF. The CDR3, as DNA: TGCGCCAGCAGCTTGGTCCGGACAGGGTTATACTACAATGAGCAGTTCTTC. The chain has TRBV5-1 and TRBJ2-1; 8 bases line up with TRBD1. The CDR3 covers 17 residues. Germline CDR1 reads SGHRS; CDR2 reads YFSETQ. V gave up 0 bases and J gave up 3 bases; unmatched junction bases: 8.

This clonotype was observed a few times. The chain recombines TRBV6-1 with TRBJ2-3, with 13 bases fitting TRBD2. The CDR3 is made up of 17 amino acids. The junction had 5 bases not matched to a gene; V was cut back by 4 bases and J by 1 base. Germline V gene sequence: CDR1 MNHNS, CDR2 SASEGT. The CDR3 spells CASSVTSGRGGTDTQYF. The CDR3 DNA is TGTGCCAGCAGTGTAACTAGCGGGAGGGGCGGCACAGATACGCAGTATTTT.

This clonotype was detected ten times or more. V usage is TRBV7-9 and J usage is TRBJ1-1; D gene ambiguous. The V end was cut by 3 bases, the J end by 4 bases, with 3 bases between. The germline CDR1 and CDR2 sequences are SEHNR and FQNEAQ (reference sequence). This CDR3 contains 11 residues. The CDR3 region has the DNA TGTGCCAGCAGCTTTTCCACTGAAGCTTTCTTT. Protein sequence: CASSFSTEAFF.

V gene TRBV20-1 combines with J gene TRBJ1-5; 7 bases fit TRBD1. This CDR3 spans 12 amino acids. Germline CDR1 reads DFQATT; CDR2 reads SNEGSKA (reference sequence). Losses at the gene ends were 8 bases for V and 4 bases for J; bases not matched to a gene: 5. CDR3 region: CSTLQGNQPQHF. The CDR3 DNA is TGCAGTACATTACAGGGGAATCAGCCCCAGCATTTT.

This chain links TRBV11-2 with TRBJ2-1; D may be TRBD1 or TRBD2 (5 bases each). The CDR3 has 18 residues. Germline CDR1 and CDR2: SGHAT and FQNNGV. V was pared by 4 bases and J by 7 bases, with 26 bases between. CDR3 sequence reads: CASSSAKGRIARINEQFF. As DNA, the CDR3 is TGTGCCAGCAGCTCAGCGAAGGGACGAATAGCCAGAATAAATGAGCAGTTCTTC.

This clonotype was counted ten times or more. The gene calls are TRBV28 and TRBJ2-1; 8 bases map to TRBD1. Per germline, CDR1 MDHEN and CDR2 SYDVKM. The CDR3 totals 15 residues. The junction had 4 bases not matched to a gene; V was cut back by 3 bases and J by 3 bases. The CDR3: CASSFGGTGYNEQFF. Written as DNA, the CDR3 is TGTGCCAGCAGTTTCGGCGGGACAGGCTACAATGAGCAGTTCTTC.

This clonotype was detected a few times. This sequence joins TRBV7-9 and TRBJ1-1; a weak D match, TRBD1 (5 bases). The CDR3 is 15 amino acids. Trimming stripped 1 base from V and 8 bases from J, with 17 bases between. Per the germline V gene, CDR1 is SEHNR and CDR2 is FQNEAQ (reference sequence). The DNA for the CDR3 is TGTGCCAGCAGCTTAGTTGTCGGGGACGCTTCGGAAGCTTTCTTT. Its translation: CASSLVVGDASEAFF.

The chain recombines TRBV25-1 with TRBJ1-3; maybe TRBD1 (6 bases). Germline V CDR1 and CDR2: MGHDK, SYGVNS. The V end was cut by 7 bases, the J end by 0 bases, with 16 bases between. The CDR3 spans 16 residues. The chain's CDR3 is CASTPPRGPSGNTIYF. CDR3 in DNA: TGTGCCAGCACCCCACCCAGGGGCCCCTCTGGAAACACCATATATTTT. The whole variable domain, filled in from reference TRBV25-1 and TRBJ1-3, reads EADIYQTPRYLVIGTGKKITLECSQTMGHDKMYWYQQDPGMELHLIHYSYGVNSTEKGDLSSESTVSRIRTEHFPLTLESARPSHTSQYLCASTPPRGPSGNTIYFGEGSWLTVV.

This clonotype was detected a few times. The chain is built from TRBV29-1 and TRBJ2-6; TRBD2 agrees at 7 bases. Germline V gene sequence: CDR1 SQVTM, CDR2 ANQGSEA. Trimming cost V 7 bases and J 9 bases; bases outside gene matches: 6. The CDR3 runs to 12 residues. The CDR3 loop is CSAWDYLNVLTF. CDR3 nucleotide sequence: TGCAGCGCATGGGACTACCTCAACGTCCTGACTTTC. The entire variable domain, with the rest obtained from reference TRBV29-1 and TRBJ2-6, is as follows: SAVISQKPSRDICQRGTSLTIQCQVDSQVTMMFWYRQQPGQSLTLIATANQGSEATYESGFVIDKFPISRPNLTFSTLTVSNMSPEDSSIYLCSAWDYLNVLTFGAGSRLTVL.

DNA of the CDR3: TGCGCCAGCCGATTAGGTGTATCTAATGAAAAACTGTTTTTT. Translating gives CASRLGVSNEKLFF. V is TRBV10-2 and J is TRBJ1-4; D is uncertain. This CDR3 is 14 amino acids long. The germline V and J ends were trimmed by 8 bases and 3 bases, with 13 bases remaining between them. Per the germline V gene, CDR1 is WSHSY and CDR2 is SAAADI.

A few counts support this clonotype. CDR3 loop: CATRGSHQPQHF. The DNA of the CDR3 is TGTGCCACCAGAGGGTCCCACCAGCCCCAGCATTTT. The chain has TRBV24-1 and TRBJ1-5; D gene ambiguous. V lost 7 bases, J lost 7 bases, and 10 bases lay in between. The CDR3 totals 12 residues. Germline lookup yields CDR1 KGHDR and CDR2 SFDVKD.

This clonotype has at least ten counts. The rearrangement links TRBV11-2 to TRBJ2-2; D unclear. Trimming removed 0 bases at V and 6 bases at J, with 5 bases between. The CDR3 consists of 13 residues. The V gene's germline CDR1 is SGHAT and CDR2 FQNNGV. The CDR3 is CASSLDVSGELFF. DNA of the CDR3: TGTGCCAGCAGCTTAGATGTTTCCGGGGAGCTGTTTTTT.

This clonotype was seen just once. This chain joins TRBV9 and TRBJ2-7; TRBD1 aligns across 12 bases. V lost 5 bases to trimming and J lost 6 bases; unmatched junction nucleotides: 12. This CDR3 is 16 amino acids long. Germline V lookup: CDR1 SGDLS, CDR2 YYNGEE. The CDR3 DNA is TGTGCCAGCAGTACTTTACCCTCGGGACAGGGGGCCGAGCAGTACTTC. This encodes CASSTLPSGQGAEQYF.